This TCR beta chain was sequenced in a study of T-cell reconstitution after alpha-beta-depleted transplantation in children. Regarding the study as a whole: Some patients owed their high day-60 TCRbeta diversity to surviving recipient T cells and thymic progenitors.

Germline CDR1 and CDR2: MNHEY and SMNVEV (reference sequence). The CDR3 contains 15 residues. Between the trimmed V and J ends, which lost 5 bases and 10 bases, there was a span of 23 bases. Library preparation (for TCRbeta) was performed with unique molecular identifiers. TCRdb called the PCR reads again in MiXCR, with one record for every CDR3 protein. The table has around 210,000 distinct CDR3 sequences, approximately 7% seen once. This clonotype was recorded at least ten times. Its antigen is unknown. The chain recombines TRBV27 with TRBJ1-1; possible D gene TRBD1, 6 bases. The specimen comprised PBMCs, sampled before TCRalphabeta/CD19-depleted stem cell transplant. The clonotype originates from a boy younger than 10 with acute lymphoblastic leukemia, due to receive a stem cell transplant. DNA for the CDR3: TGTGCCAGCAGTGGAGGTGTGGGGGCGGTGGCGGGAGCTTTCTTT. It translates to CASSGGVGAVAGAFF.